Listed below are T cell receptor beta chains from one sample, sequenced in a study of technical replicates of blood from several donors. Profiling relied on immunoSEQ multiplex PCR, and the TCRdb table lists in-frame clones only, not all of them. The data contain more than 15,000 clones, about 79% of them singletons. Sequenced sample: PBMCs. The receptors here all came from a human donor in good health. Some clones in this sample may be carry-over from other donors' samples. The CDR3 runs from the conserved cysteine through the conserved F or W. The D gene is left open where the match is weak.

D gene: TRBD2
V gene: TRBV30
CDR3 protein: CAWSALAGGNEQFF

D gene: TRBD1
V gene: TRBV9
CDR3 protein: CASSPSGTGGYEQYF

D gene: .
V gene: TRBV4-2
CDR3 protein: CASSQDDQRQKNF

D gene: TRBD2
V gene: TRBV5-4
CDR3 protein: CASSFTGGVYNEQFF

D gene: .
V gene: TRBV10-1
CDR3 protein: CASSVNSGNTIYF

D gene: .
V gene: TRBV1
CDR3 protein: CTSSQDWLGLSGEETQYF

D gene: .
V gene: TRBV28
CDR3 protein: CASSSNYGYTF

D gene: TRBD2
V gene: TRBV5-1
CDR3 protein: CASSKPGLAIQETQYF

D gene: TRBD1
V gene: TRBV30
CDR3 protein: CACLPTGGGYGYTF

D gene: TRBD1
V gene: TRBV4-2
CDR3 protein: CASSQDRDRGYYNEQFF

D gene: TRBD1
V gene: TRBV7-8
CDR3 protein: CASSRPPGQTFTDTQYF

D gene: .
V gene: TRBV11-2
CDR3 protein: CASSSGLNYGYTF

D gene: .
V gene: TRBV18
CDR3 protein: CASSPPYSGTGELFF

D gene: .
V gene: TRBV27
CDR3 protein: CASSLWASGGTEQYF

D gene: .
V gene: TRBV4-1
CDR3 protein: CASSQDRDSLNQPQHF

D gene: .
V gene: TRBV19
CDR3 protein: CASSIIPGTDTQYF

D gene: TRBD2
V gene: TRBV7-2
CDR3 protein: CASSLDLGLAGAETQYF

D gene: .
V gene: TRBV7-8
CDR3 protein: CASSLDGPRGSNEQFF

D gene: .
V gene: TRBV11-2
CDR3 protein: CASSLGTNYGYTF

D gene: TRBD1
V gene: TRBV15
CDR3 protein: CATSREGTGEQYF

D gene: TRBD2
V gene: TRBV7-6
CDR3 protein: CASSLVPSGRTGELFF

D gene: TRBD1
V gene: TRBV28
CDR3 protein: CASSLLYARGKQTYEQYF

D gene: TRBD1
V gene: TRBV7-9
CDR3 protein: CASSSSGTGLHRETQYF

D gene: .
V gene: TRBV15
CDR3 protein: CATSRGDSGDYNEQFF

D gene: .
V gene: TRBV5-1
CDR3 protein: CASSLVAVYQETQYF

D gene: .
V gene: TRBV5-1
CDR3 protein: CASSPRGSGELFF

D gene: TRBD2
V gene: TRBV2
CDR3 protein: CASSASLLAAEETQYF

D gene: TRBD2
V gene: TRBV28
CDR3 protein: CASSLWTGGSFHSGANVLTF

D gene: .
V gene: TRBV7-2
CDR3 protein: CASSLGATEAFF

D gene: .
V gene: TRBV12-1
CDR3 protein: CASSFGRLAGGINEQFF

D gene: .
V gene: TRBV19
CDR3 protein: CASSNNRANSYNEQFF

D gene: TRBD1
V gene: TRBV5-1
CDR3 protein: CASNGQGATQETQYF

D gene: TRBD1
V gene: TRBV11-3
CDR3 protein: CASSSGQGAGGQYF

D gene: TRBD2
V gene: TRBV6-1
CDR3 protein: CASTGLAGAYEQYF

D gene: TRBD1
V gene: TRBV30
CDR3 protein: CAWSPQGNYGYTF

D gene: .
V gene: TRBV18
CDR3 protein: CASSPPGEFGNEQFF

D gene: TRBD2
V gene: TRBV5-1
CDR3 protein: CASSLPSGSPDTQYF

D gene: TRBD2
V gene: TRBV4-2
CDR3 protein: CASSQDFSGGSSYEQYF

D gene: TRBD1
V gene: TRBV19
CDR3 protein: CASTLTGVWQPQHF

D gene: .
V gene: TRBV29-1
CDR3 protein: CSVHRATEAFF

D gene: TRBD2
V gene: TRBV9
CDR3 protein: CASSTSGLADLATQYF

D gene: TRBD2
V gene: TRBV5-4
CDR3 protein: CASSLDLPGLAGTGEQFF

D gene: TRBD2
V gene: TRBV30
CDR3 protein: CAWSLGTSGSTDTQYF

D gene: .
V gene: TRBV6-1
CDR3 protein: CASTPGSATYNEQFF

D gene: .
V gene: TRBV19
CDR3 protein: CASSIVGVRSEKLFF

D gene: .
V gene: TRBV19
CDR3 protein: CASSIDPRVPTEAFF

D gene: .
V gene: TRBV11-2
CDR3 protein: CASSFVRSSYEQYF